Listed here are 20 T cell receptor beta chains from one sample, sequenced in a study of T cell repertoires in cytomegalovirus infection. TCRdb reanalysed the reads using MiXCR and keeps one entry per CDR3 protein. The sample carries 200,000 to 300,000 distinct CDR3 sequences, about 5.9% recorded once. Material: PBMCs. The source of these receptors is a human donor in good health (CMV status not recorded). Some clones in this sample may be carry-over from other donors' samples.

V and J are TRBV5-1 and TRBJ1-2; a possible D gene is TRBD1 (6 bases). The CDR3 runs 14 residues. Germline CDR1 is SGHRS and CDR2 is YFSETQ. The ends were cut back, 2 bases at V and 3 bases at J, with 11 bases in the middle. CDR3 protein: CASSFETGDYGYTF. The DNA for the CDR3 is TGCGCCAGCAGCTTCGAGACAGGCGACTATGGCTACACCTTC.

This sequence joins TRBV9 and TRBJ2-2; D is possibly TRBD1 or TRBD2 (6 bases each). This CDR3 spans 17 amino acids. The germline CDR1 and CDR2 sequences are SGDLS and YYNGEE. V shed 4 bases and J shed 0 bases, with 16 bases lying between them. CDR3 DNA sequence: TGTGCCAGCAGCCCCCCGGGGGCTAGTGCGAACACCGGGGAGCTGTTTTTT. It codes for CASSPPGASANTGELFF.

This clonotype came up many times. V is TRBV7-2 and J is TRBJ1-5; D is perhaps TRBD1 (5 bases). CDR3 length: 13 amino acids. Trimming shortened V by 3 bases and J by 5 bases, and 8 bases separated the two germline ends. CDR1 and CDR2 from the germline V gene are SGHTA and FQGNSA. The CDR3, as DNA: TGTGCCAGCAGCTTCCTAGGGGATCAGCCCCAGCATTTT. Translating gives CASSFLGDQPQHF.

The rearrangement links TRBV4-1 to TRBJ1-2; TRBD1 is a possible D gene (5 bases). Germline V gene data show CDR1 as MGHRA and CDR2 as YSYEKL. Trimming took 2 bases from V and 5 from J, leaving 9 bases between them. This CDR3 region has 13 residues. The DNA of the CDR3 is TGCGCCAGCAGCCAATCAGGGATATATGGCTACACCTTC. It is translated as CASSQSGIYGYTF.

This clonotype showed up just a few times. This chain uses TRBV7-2 with TRBJ2-7, with D tentatively TRBD1 (6 bases). V was shortened by 1 base and J by 5 bases, with 18 bases between the two germline ends. The germline V gene has CDR1 SGHTA and CDR2 FQGNSA. The CDR3 is 16 amino acids. CDR3 protein: CASSLEPHRDPDEQYF. The CDR3 nucleotides read TGTGCCAGCAGCTTAGAGCCCCACAGGGACCCTGACGAGCAGTACTTC.

The rearrangement uses TRBV28 and TRBJ2-3, with D uncertain. The CDR3 length is 13 residues. In germline, CDR1 is MDHEN, CDR2 SYDVKM. V gave up 4 bases and J gave up 11 bases, with 16 bases separating them. This CDR3 reads CASSWGLSTVQYF. The CDR3 DNA follows: TGTGCCAGCAGTTGGGGATTGTCCACTGTGCAGTATTTT.

This clonotype appeared many times. The CDR3 spells CASSPSMGHTEAFF. DNA of the CDR3: TGTGCCAGCAGCCCTAGCATGGGCCACACTGAAGCTTTCTTT. The chain combines TRBV12-3 or TRBV12-4 with TRBJ1-1, with D hard to call. There are 14 residues in the CDR3. V gave up 6 bases and J gave up 3 bases, with 14 bases separating them.

This clonotype was seen at least ten times. As DNA, the CDR3 is TGTGCCAGCAGCGACAGGGGGAGTGTTATGAACACTGAAGCTTTCTTT. Translating it yields CASSDRGSVMNTEAFF. The genes are TRBV7-9 and TRBJ1-1, with 9 bases fitting TRBD1. In germline, CDR1 is SEHNR, CDR2 FQNEAQ (reference sequence). The CDR3 length is 16 residues. After removal of 5 bases from V and 0 bases from J, the junction contained 7 bases not matched to a gene.

In this sample, this clonotype turned up many times. This rearrangement joins TRBV7-2 to TRBJ2-5; 9 bases are shared with TRBD2. This CDR3 is 16 amino acids long. Germline CDR1 reads SGHTA; CDR2 reads FQGNSA. The V and J ends lost 5 bases and 1 base, in that order; junction bases with no gene match: 8. The DNA for the CDR3 is TGTGCCAGCAGCCGCCTTGGGACTAGCAGCCAAGAGACCCAGTACTTC. It yields the protein CASSRLGTSSQETQYF.

In this sample, this clonotype turned up many times. The V gene is TRBV7-2, the J gene TRBJ2-1; perhaps D is TRBD1 or TRBD2 (5 bases each). The V gene lost 0 bases and the J gene lost 6 bases, with 15 bases spanning the gap. CDR1 is SGHTA, CDR2 FQGNSA, per germline. CDR3 size: 16 residues. CDR3 in amino acids: CASSLALPWDGNEQFF. In DNA form, the CDR3 reads TGTGCCAGCAGCTTAGCGTTACCCTGGGACGGCAATGAGCAGTTCTTC.

CDR3 region: CASSRQGHYEQYF. The CDR3, as DNA: TGTGCCAGCAGTAGACAGGGGCATTACGAGCAGTACTTC. The V gene is TRBV6-6, the J gene TRBJ2-7, with TRBD1 matching 8 bases. CDR1 MNHNY and CDR2 SVGAGI come from the germline V gene (reference sequence). The CDR3 is 13 amino acids. J was trimmed by 4 bases and V by 5 bases; bases with no gene match: 4.

Ten or more counts support this clonotype. The chain recombines TRBV29-1 with TRBJ2-3, with 14 bases aligning to TRBD2. Germline loops: CDR1 SQVTM, CDR2 ANQGSEA. V was pared by 5 bases and J by 5 bases, with 6 bases of the junction left unmatched. The CDR3 contains 15 residues. CDR3 DNA: TGCAGCGTTCGTACCGGGACTAGCGGGGGAGATACGCAGTATTTT. It is translated as CSVRTGTSGGDTQYF.

This clonotype came up many times. The CDR3 loop reads CASSYSRRMRGEAFF. CDR3 sequence (DNA): TGTGCCAGCAGTTACTCTCGACGGATGAGGGGTGAAGCTTTCTTT. The chain carries TRBV6-2 or TRBV6-3 and TRBJ1-1; a weak D match, TRBD1 (5 bases). Germline loops: CDR1 MNHEY, CDR2 SVGEGT. V lost 0 bases and J lost 7, with 15 bases in between. This CDR3 contains 15 residues.

This clonotype was counted ten times or more. V gene TRBV7-2 combines with J gene TRBJ2-1; D is undetermined. Germline loops: CDR1 SGHTA, CDR2 FQGNSA. The V end was cut by 1 base, the J end by 0 bases, with 13 bases between. The CDR3 loop spans 17 amino acids. CDR3 protein: CASSLEVGLSSYNEQFF. In DNA form, the CDR3 reads TGTGCCAGCAGCTTAGAGGTCGGTTTAAGCTCCTACAATGAGCAGTTCTTC.

J is TRBJ1-4 and V is TRBV23-1, with 7 nucleotides matching TRBD1. TRBV23-1 is marked as an open reading frame, function uncertain. The length of the CDR3 is 17 residues. The J segment lost 1 base and the V segment lost 4 bases, leaving 9 bases of the junction unmatched. For the CDR3, the DNA is TGCGCCAGCAGTCGTGGGAACAGGGGTCTAACTAATGAAAAACTGTTTTTT. Translating it yields CASSRGNRGLTNEKLFF.

Note on this clonotype: Compared with germline, one end of the junction differs, possibly owing to a read error. The V gene is TRBV28, the J gene TRBJ2-7, with D uncertain. The CDR3 spans 10 residues. Germline CDR1 and CDR2: MDHEN and SYDVKM. Written as DNA, the CDR3 is TGTCCCAGCAGTTTATACGAGCAGTACTTC. Translated: CPSSLYEQYF.

This clonotype was seen at least ten times. The chain couples TRBV2 to TRBJ1-2; D might be TRBD1 (6 bases). Germline V CDR1 and CDR2: SNHLY, FYNNEI. V gave up 5 bases and J gave up 8 bases, with 21 bases separating them. The CDR3 covers 15 residues. CDR3 residues: CASSRGGTGASGYTF. CDR3 nucleotide sequence: TGTGCCAGCAGTCGAGGGGGAACAGGAGCCAGCGGCTACACCTTC.

Ten or more counts support this clonotype. The chain is built from TRBV4-1 and TRBJ1-6, with a tentative D call TRBD1 (5 bases). Trimming cost V 0 bases and J 8 bases, with 14 bases left between them. Germline CDR1 reads MGHRA; CDR2 reads YSYEKL. The CDR3 length is 16 residues. The CDR3 DNA reads TGCGCCAGCAGCCAAGATCGGAAACGACAGTATTCACCCCTCCACTTT. This codes for CASSQDRKRQYSPLHF.

This clonotype has ten or more counts. The V call is TRBV6-1, the J call TRBJ2-7; D may be TRBD1 or TRBD2 (5 bases each). This CDR3 spans 14 amino acids. V lost 2 bases, J lost 5 bases, and 13 bases lay in between. Looked up from germline, CDR1 is MNHNS and CDR2 is SASEGT. This CDR3 reads CASSETGTRDEQYF. Written as DNA, the CDR3 is TGTGCCAGCAGTGAAACCGGGACGCGGGACGAGCAGTACTTC.

The table lists this clonotype with many counts. The chain is built from TRBV2 and TRBJ2-1; 9 nucleotides line up with TRBD1. J gave up 2 bases and V 7 bases, and 3 bases lay outside the gene matches. The CDR3 is made up of 14 amino acids. CDR1 is SNHLY, CDR2 FYNNEI, per germline. The CDR3, as DNA: TGTGCCAGCATGGGGACAGGGACCTACAATGAGCAGTTCTTC. As protein: CASMGTGTYNEQFF.